The 15 T cell receptor beta chains below come from one sample, sequenced in a study of blood T cell repertoires in COVID-19. TCRdb's table, derived via immunoSEQ multiplex PCR, lists solely in-frame clones and lacks some. Here the sample spans some 60,000 clones, 70% to 90% being singletons. Sequenced input: peripheral blood. The receptor source for this set is a human donor with active COVID-19. The donor label of this sample is uncertain.

In DNA, the CDR3 is TGTGCCTGGAGTGTGTCGAGGATGAACACTGAAGCTTTCTTT. Protein sequence: CAWSVSRMNTEAFF. The chain carries TRBV30 and TRBJ1-1; D unresolved. Per the germline V gene, CDR1 is GTSNPN and CDR2 is SVGIG (reference sequence). Trimming removed 0 bases at V and 0 bases at J, with 8 bases between. There are 14 residues in the CDR3.

The rearrangement joins TRBV7-2 to TRBJ2-7; weak D call: TRBD1 (6 bases). The CDR3 has 15 amino acids. Looked up from germline, CDR1 is SGHTA and CDR2 is FQGNSA. Between the trimmed V and J ends, which lost 4 bases and 1 base, there was a span of 14 bases. CDR3 DNA: TGTGCCAGCAGCTCCTCCGGGACATCGTCCTACGAGCAGTACTTC. Amino acid sequence: CASSSSGTSSYEQYF.

In its sample, this clone was seen a few times. The gene calls are TRBV5-6 and TRBJ2-7; 7 bases agree with TRBD1. The CDR3 is 16 residues long. Germline V gene sequence: CDR1 SGHDT, CDR2 YYEEEE. J gave up 3 bases and V 4 bases, and 13 bases lay outside the gene matches. CDR3 sequence (DNA): TGTGCCAGCAGCCCGTGGGGAAGGGACAGCCGCTACGAGCAGTACTTC. Protein product: CASSPWGRDSRYEQYF.

The chain is built from TRBV12-5 and TRBJ2-1, with 8 bases that match TRBD2. Germline values: CDR1 LGHNT, CDR2 FRNRAP. J was trimmed by 2 bases and V by 6 bases; bases with no gene match: 6. The CDR3 totals 15 residues. DNA for the CDR3: TGTGCTAGTGGCCTTAGCGGGACGACCTACAATGAGCAGTTCTTC. Amino acid sequence: CASGLSGTTYNEQFF.

About this clone: The junction departs from the called germline gene at one end, perhaps through a read error. The rearrangement uses TRBV7-7 and TRBJ2-1; D is perhaps TRBD2 (5 bases). Per the germline V gene, CDR1 is SSHAT and CDR2 is FNYEAQ (reference sequence). The CDR3 sequence is 13 residues long. The CDR3 coding sequence is TGTGCTAGCAGCTCCGGACGAGGGAATGAGCAGTTCTTC. This translates into CASSSGRGNEQFF.

The chain links TRBV29-1 to TRBJ2-1; 10 bases line up with TRBD2. Germline assignment: CDR1 SQVTM and CDR2 ANQGSEA. Losses at the gene ends were 4 bases for V and 13 bases for J; bases not matched to a gene: 10. The CDR3 runs to 13 residues. CDR3 DNA sequence: TGCAGCGTTGCCTTGAGGCTAGCGGGAGACCAGTTCTTC. Protein product: CSVALRLAGDQFF.

The gene calls are TRBV2 and TRBJ2-5, with TRBD2 identical over 12 bases. V lost 8 bases, J lost 5 bases, and 3 bases stayed unmatched. CDR1 is SNHLY, CDR2 FYNNEI, per germline. The CDR3 totals 13 residues. The CDR3 DNA is TGTGCCAGCCTAGCGGGGGGGCGGGAGACCCAGTACTTC. This encodes CASLAGGRETQYF. The whole variable domain, filled in from reference TRBV2 and TRBJ2-5, reads EPEVTQTPSHQVTQMGQEVILRCVPISNHLYFYWYRQILGQKVEFLVSFYNNEISEKSEIFDDQFSVERPDGSNFTLKIRSTKLEDSAMYFCASLAGGRETQYFGPGTRLLVL.

CDR3 in amino acids: CASTPPTSGNYEQYF. The CDR3 nucleotides read TGTGCCAGTACCCCCCCGACTAGCGGGAACTACGAGCAGTACTTC. This chain connects TRBV19 to TRBJ2-7, with 11 nucleotides matching TRBD2. CDR3 length equals 15 residues. The V segment lost 7 bases and the J segment 3 bases; nucleotides outside the gene matches: 8. Germline assignment: CDR1 LNHDA and CDR2 SQIVND (reference sequence).

This clone showed up just once. The chain combines TRBV28 with TRBJ1-1, with 7 bases aligning to TRBD1. CDR3 length equals 13 residues. Per germline, CDR1 MDHEN and CDR2 SYDVKM. J lost 3 bases, V lost 3 bases, and 1 base had no gene match. As DNA, the CDR3 is TGTGCCAGCAGTTTGGGACAGTACACTGAAGCTTTCTTT. Its translation: CASSLGQYTEAFF.

This rearrangement joins TRBV3-1 (or the pseudogene TRBV3-2) to TRBJ2-5, with 12 positions matching TRBD2. CDR3 length: 16 amino acids. CDR1 and CDR2 from the germline V gene are LGHDT and YNNKEL (reference sequence). Germline trimming cut 6 bases from V and 4 bases from J; bases unmatched to any gene: 9. In DNA form, the CDR3 reads TGTGCCAGCAGTCAAACGACTAGCGGGGGAAGAGAGACCCAGTACTTC. Protein: CASSQTTSGGRETQYF.

V usage is TRBV28 and J usage is TRBJ2-2; possible D gene TRBD1, 6 bases. Germline CDR1 and CDR2: MDHEN and SYDVKM. Deletions cut 4 bases from V and 7 bases from J, with 22 bases between. This CDR3 has 17 amino acids. The DNA of the CDR3 is TGTGCCAGCAGTTCTAGACCAGGGGTGCCCCGAGGCGGGGAGCTGTTTTTT. This encodes CASSSRPGVPRGGELFF.

This chain connects TRBV3-1 (or the pseudogene TRBV3-2) to TRBJ1-6; D perhaps matches TRBD1 (5 bases). Germline lookup yields CDR1 LGHDT and CDR2 YNNKEL (reference sequence). The germline V and J ends were trimmed by 6 bases and 4 bases, with 10 bases remaining between them. The CDR3 contains 14 residues. The CDR3 DNA reads as TGTGCCAGCAGAGGAGGGACTTATAATTCACCCCTCCACTTT. Residues: CASRGGTYNSPLHF.

The chain couples TRBV5-4 to TRBJ1-2, with a tentative D call TRBD1 (5 bases). The CDR3 length is 17 residues. V was cut by 4 bases and J by 0 bases, with 19 bases left in between. CDR1 and CDR2 (germline): SGHNT, YYREEE (reference sequence). In DNA, the CDR3 is TGTGCCAGCAGCCCAAGGCGATCGCAGGGATCTAACTATGGCTACACCTTC. Amino acid sequence: CASSPRRSQGSNYGYTF.

The gene calls are TRBV5-1 and TRBJ1-1; D gene uncertain. Germline CDR1 and CDR2: SGHRS and YFSETQ. V lost 2 bases and J lost 1, with 9 bases in between. The CDR3 length is 14 residues. The CDR3 loop is CASSLQTENTEAFF. The CDR3 DNA reads TGCGCCAGCAGCTTACAGACGGAGAACACTGAAGCTTTCTTT.

This chain connects TRBV25-1 to TRBJ2-3; D might be TRBD2 (6 bases). The CDR3 has 15 residues. The germline V gene encodes CDR1 MGHDK and CDR2 SYGVNS. Trimming shortened V by 5 bases and J by 1 base, and 13 bases separated the two germline ends. The CDR3 region is CASSRATGGTDTQYF. In nucleotides, the CDR3 is TGTGCCAGCAGTCGTGCGACGGGGGGCACAGATACGCAGTATTTT.